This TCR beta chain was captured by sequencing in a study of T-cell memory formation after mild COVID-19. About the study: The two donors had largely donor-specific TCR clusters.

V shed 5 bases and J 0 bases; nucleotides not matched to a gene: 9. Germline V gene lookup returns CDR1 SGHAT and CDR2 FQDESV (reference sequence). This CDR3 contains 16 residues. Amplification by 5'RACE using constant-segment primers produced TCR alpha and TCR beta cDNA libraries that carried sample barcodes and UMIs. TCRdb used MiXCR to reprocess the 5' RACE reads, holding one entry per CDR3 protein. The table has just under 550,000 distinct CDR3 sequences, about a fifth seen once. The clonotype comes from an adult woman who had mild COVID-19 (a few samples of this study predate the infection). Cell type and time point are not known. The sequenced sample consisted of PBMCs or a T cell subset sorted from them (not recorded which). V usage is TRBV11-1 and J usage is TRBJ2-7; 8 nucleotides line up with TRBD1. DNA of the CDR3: TGTGCCAGCAGCCCTCCCACAGGGGGAAGCTCCTACGAGCAGTACTTC. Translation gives CASSPPTGGSSYEQYF.